Shown below are 4 T cell receptor beta chains from a single sample sequenced in a study of Ad26.COV2.S vaccination and SARS-CoV-2 variants. Treatment specified: some 20 received Ad26.COV2.S at low or high dose, single or two shots; about 5 received placebo; per-sample allocation not given. Repertoires come from day 63 after the first vaccine or placebo injection. Clones were sequenced by immunoSEQ multiplex PCR, and TCRdb holds only the in-frame ones, with some missing. The table shows 350,000 to 400,000 clones, with roughly nine tenths occurring only once. The sample in question was peripheral blood, obtained in a trial of Ad26.COV2.S vaccine versus placebo. The receptors originated from a person between 18 and 65 years old who received the Ad26.COV2.S COVID-19 vaccine or a placebo.

The chain combines TRBV5-4 with TRBJ2-7; 7 bases fit TRBD1. Unmatched junction bases numbered 10, after V lost 3 bases and J lost 7 bases. CDR1 SGHNT and CDR2 YYREEE come from the germline V gene (reference sequence). The CDR3 runs 14 residues. The CDR3 is CASSYGQETVEQYF. For the CDR3, the DNA is TGTGCCAGCAGCTACGGACAGGAAACGGTGGAGCAGTACTTC.

This rearrangement joins TRBV30 to TRBJ1-2; D remains ambiguous. Trimming pared 3 bases from V and 6 bases from J, leaving 8 bases between. The V gene's germline CDR1 is GTSNPN and CDR2 SVGIG (reference sequence). CDR3 length: 11 residues. CDR3 loop: CAWRGGNGYTF. Written as DNA, the CDR3 is TGTGCCTGGAGGGGAGGGAATGGCTACACCTTC.

Notes on this clone: Within the sample, other DNA sequences also encode this same CDR3. V usage is TRBV18 and J usage is TRBJ1-1; no clear D. CDR1 KGHSH and CDR2 LQKENI come from the germline V gene. The V end lost 6 bases, the J end lost 1 base, and 9 bases lay between the germline ends. There are 13 residues in the CDR3. The DNA of the CDR3 is TGTGCCAGCTCTCGTGACGGGAACACTGAAGCTTTCTTT. Protein sequence: CASSRDGNTEAFF.

The V call is TRBV6-5, the J call TRBJ1-5; perhaps TRBD1 as D (5 bases). CDR1 and CDR2 from the germline V gene are MNHEY and SVGAGI. The CDR3 sequence is 13 residues long. The V end was cut by 6 bases, the J end by 5 bases, with 11 bases between. The CDR3 bases are TGTGCCAGCAGCCAGGACATTCATCAGCCCCAGCATTTT. It specifies CASSQDIHQPQHF.